These 21 T cell receptor beta chains were sequenced from one sample in a study of cytomegalovirus exposure and HLA in healthy donors. Profiling relied on immunoSEQ multiplex PCR, and the TCRdb table lists in-frame clones only, not all of them. Here the sample spans more than 250,000 clones, around 91% being singletons. Sequenced material: PBMCs. These receptors all stem from a woman in her twenties or thirties in good health and CMV-seronegative.

The chain has TRBV9 and TRBJ2-6; no reliable D call. Trimming took 0 bases from V and 0 from J, leaving 10 bases between them. CDR1 and CDR2 (germline): SGDLS, YYNGEE. CDR3 length equals 17 residues. In nucleotides, the CDR3 is TGTGCCAGCAGCGTAGAAGGATCGCCCTCTGGGGCCAACGTCCTGACTTTC. Its translation is CASSVEGSPSGANVLTF.

This clone was detected a few times. This sequence joins TRBV27 and TRBJ1-3; D call uncertain. CDR3 size: 15 residues. Deletions cut 2 bases from V and 0 bases from J, with 8 bases between. The germline V gene encodes CDR1 MNHEY and CDR2 SMNVEV (reference sequence). The DNA for the CDR3 is TGTGCCAGCAGTTTAACTCTGGCCTCTGGAAACACCATATATTTT. Protein sequence: CASSLTLASGNTIYF.

This clone was counted only a few times. This chain uses TRBV19 with TRBJ1-2, with D possibly TRBD1 on 5 matching bases. Germline values: CDR1 LNHDA, CDR2 SQIVND (reference sequence). The CDR3 is 14 residues long. V lost 5 bases, J lost 8 bases, and 18 bases lay in between. CDR3: CASSLNPRVSGYTF. The CDR3 DNA follows: TGTGCCAGTAGTCTGAACCCCAGGGTATCCGGCTACACCTTC.

The CDR3 loop reads CASSLGTVTEAFF. CDR3 DNA sequence: TGTGCCAGCAGCCTCGGGACAGTCACTGAAGCTTTCTTT. The J gene is TRBJ1-1, the V gene TRBV7-2; 7 nucleotides line up with TRBD1. Germline V lookup: CDR1 SGHTA, CDR2 FQGNSA. This CDR3 contains 13 residues. The J segment lost 4 bases and the V segment lost 5 bases, leaving 4 bases of the junction unmatched.

The chain carries TRBV28 and TRBJ2-2; no clear D gene. This CDR3 comprises 14 residues. V lost 8 bases to trimming and J lost 1 base, with 11 bases between them. Germline V lookup: CDR1 MDHEN, CDR2 SYDVKM. The CDR3, as DNA: TGTGCCAGCCTGGGTTCTTTGAACACCGGGGAGCTGTTTTTT. Its translation: CASLGSLNTGELFF.

V is TRBV6-5 and J is TRBJ2-3; TRBD1 matches at 7 bases. J was trimmed by 4 bases and V by 6 bases; bases with no gene match: 4. CDR3 size: 13 residues. In germline, CDR1 is MNHEY, CDR2 SVGAGI. The CDR3 here is CASRLQGPDTQYF. CDR3 DNA sequence: TGTGCCAGCAGGCTACAGGGGCCAGATACGCAGTATTTT.

This chain connects TRBV18 to TRBJ1-1; a possible D gene is TRBD1 (5 bases). The CDR3 runs to 15 residues. CDR1 KGHSH and CDR2 LQKENI come from the germline V gene. Trimming pared 1 base from V and 3 bases from J, leaving 12 bases between. The CDR3 loop is CASSPLPRVDTEAFF. In nucleotides, the CDR3 is TGTGCCAGCTCACCACTGCCCAGGGTGGACACTGAAGCTTTCTTT.

The chain has TRBV5-1 and TRBJ1-4; no clear D. Trimming stripped 4 bases from V and 0 bases from J, with 10 bases between. The CDR3 runs 15 residues. The germline gives CDR1 SGHRS, CDR2 YFSETQ. The CDR3: CASSLSRATNEKLFF. CDR3 nucleotides: TGCGCCAGCAGCCTGAGCAGAGCAACTAATGAAAAACTGTTTTTT. Together with reference TRBV5-1 and TRBJ1-4, the CDR3 gives the full variable domain: KAGVTQTPRYLIKTRGQQVTLSCSPISGHRSVSWYQQTPGQGLQFLFEYFSETQRNKGNFPGRFSGRQFSNSRSEMNVSTLELGDSALYLCASSLSRATNEKLFFGSGTQLSVL.

The chain links TRBV5-1 to TRBJ1-2; possible D gene TRBD1, 5 bases. The ends were cut back, 3 bases at V and 4 bases at J, with 19 bases in the middle. The germline V gene encodes CDR1 SGHRS and CDR2 YFSETQ. This CDR3 has 16 amino acids. Here the CDR3 DNA reads TGCGCCAGCAGCTCGCAGCCCACCGGGACGAGCTATGGCTACACCTTC. Translation gives CASSSQPTGTSYGYTF.

The rearrangement uses TRBV2 and TRBJ1-2; 8 bases fit TRBD1. With 7 bases clipped from V and 4 bases from J, the junction kept 11 bases outside the gene matches. The CDR3 is 15 residues long. The germline gives CDR1 SNHLY, CDR2 FYNNEI. The CDR3 protein is CASTRTGLLIYGYTF. CDR3 in DNA: TGTGCCAGCACCCGGACAGGGTTACTCATCTATGGCTACACCTTC.

The V gene is TRBV6-1, the J gene TRBJ2-7; perhaps TRBD1 as D (6 bases). V was cut by 4 bases and J by 3 bases, with 19 bases left in between. The CDR3 consists of 16 residues. The germline V gene has CDR1 MNHNS and CDR2 SASEGT. CDR3 in amino acids: CASSGQVRVPNYEQYF. For the CDR3, the DNA is TGTGCCAGCAGTGGACAGGTGAGAGTCCCTAACTACGAGCAGTACTTC.

CDR3 amino acids: CASSNRGVEGGYTF. The CDR3 nucleotides are TGTGCCAGCAGCAACCGGGGCGTCGAGGGTGGCTACACCTTC. The gene calls are TRBV7-2 and TRBJ1-2; D may be TRBD1 (5 bases). Trimming shortened V by 5 bases and J by 7 bases, and 17 bases separated the two germline ends. The V gene's germline CDR1 is SGHTA and CDR2 FQGNSA. The CDR3 runs to 14 residues.

This sequence joins TRBV5-1 and TRBJ1-4; 9 nucleotides line up with TRBD1. Unmatched junction bases numbered 5, after V lost 0 bases and J lost 8 bases. Germline CDR1 reads SGHRS; CDR2 reads YFSETQ. The CDR3 has 15 residues. As DNA, the CDR3 is TGCGCCAGCAGCTTGGAGGGACAGGGTGGGGAAAAACTGTTTTTT. It is translated as CASSLEGQGGEKLFF.

The chain combines TRBV5-6 with TRBJ1-2; 10 bases are a match to TRBD1. CDR1 is SGHDT and CDR2 is YYEEEE in the germline V gene. The V gene end was trimmed by 4 bases and the J gene end by 8 bases; junction bases not matched to a gene: 5. CDR3 length: 13 residues. The CDR3 region is CASSGTGVRGYTF. CDR3 sequence (DNA): TGTGCCAGCAGCGGGACAGGGGTAAGGGGCTACACCTTC.

This chain links TRBV2 with TRBJ1-5; no clear D gene. The germline V gene has CDR1 SNHLY and CDR2 FYNNEI. V lost 11 bases, J lost 6 bases, and 23 bases lay in between. This CDR3 region has 15 residues. CDR3 residues: CAGSGHEGAGQPQHF. For the CDR3, the DNA is TGTGCCGGGTCAGGTCATGAGGGCGCGGGTCAGCCCCAGCATTTT. The complete variable domain, with remaining parts taken from reference TRBV2 and TRBJ1-5, reads EPEVTQTPSHQVTQMGQEVILRCVPISNHLYFYWYRQILGQKVEFLVSFYNNEISEKSEIFDDQFSVERPDGSNFTLKIRSTKLEDSAMYFCAGSGHEGAGQPQHFGDGTRLSIL.

The J gene is TRBJ2-3, the V gene TRBV29-1; a weak D match, TRBD2 (5 bases). The CDR3 spans 11 residues. Trimming cost V 6 bases and J 4 bases, with 8 bases left between them. CDR1 is SQVTM, CDR2 ANQGSEA, per germline. CDR3 DNA: TGCAGCGTCACAGCGGCAGATACGCAGTATTTT. It codes for CSVTAADTQYF.

Concerning this clone: Compared with germline, one end of the junction differs, possibly owing to a read error. The CDR3 DNA sequence: TGTGCCAGCAGCGAAGCGGGAGGGCCGAAGACCGGGGAGCTGTTTTTT. It specifies CASSEAGGPKTGELFF. The V call is TRBV7-9, the J call TRBJ2-2, with 10 bases identical to TRBD2. Germline V CDR1 and CDR2: SEHNR, FQNEAQ (reference sequence). The CDR3 sequence is 16 residues long.

The V gene is TRBV27, the J gene TRBJ2-7, with a possible D match to TRBD2 (6 bases). Deletions cut 7 bases from V and 3 bases from J, with 13 bases between. The germline V gene encodes CDR1 MNHEY and CDR2 SMNVEV (reference sequence). This CDR3 region has 13 residues. CDR3 nucleotide sequence: TGTGCCAGCATGGGGGGTATCCGCTACGAGCAGTACTTC. Encoded protein: CASMGGIRYEQYF.

The chain employs TRBV5-1 and TRBJ1-4; 7 bases match TRBD1. V lost 6 bases to trimming and J lost 0 bases; unmatched junction nucleotides: 11. Germline V lookup: CDR1 SGHRS, CDR2 YFSETQ. This CDR3 has 17 amino acids. The CDR3 sequence is CASKLQGNKATNEKLFF. For the CDR3, the DNA is TGCGCCAGCAAGCTACAGGGGAACAAGGCAACTAATGAAAAACTGTTTTTT.

The chain links TRBV27 to TRBJ1-5, with D hard to call. The CDR3 consists of 13 residues. The V and J ends lost 5 bases and 8 bases respectively, with 13 bases between them. Germline assignment: CDR1 MNHEY and CDR2 SMNVEV (reference sequence). The DNA of the CDR3 is TGTGCCAGCAGTCCCTCAGCAAAGGAGCCCCAGCATTTT. It translates to CASSPSAKEPQHF.

The rearrangement uses TRBV4-1 and TRBJ1-1; TRBD1 is a possible D gene (5 bases). In germline, CDR1 is MGHRA, CDR2 YSYEKL. The CDR3 extends over 14 amino acids. Trimming took 1 base from V and 5 from J, leaving 11 bases between them. The CDR3 loop reads CASSQGLGTTEAFF. CDR3 in DNA: TGCGCCAGCAGCCAAGGGCTCGGGACGACTGAAGCTTTCTTT.